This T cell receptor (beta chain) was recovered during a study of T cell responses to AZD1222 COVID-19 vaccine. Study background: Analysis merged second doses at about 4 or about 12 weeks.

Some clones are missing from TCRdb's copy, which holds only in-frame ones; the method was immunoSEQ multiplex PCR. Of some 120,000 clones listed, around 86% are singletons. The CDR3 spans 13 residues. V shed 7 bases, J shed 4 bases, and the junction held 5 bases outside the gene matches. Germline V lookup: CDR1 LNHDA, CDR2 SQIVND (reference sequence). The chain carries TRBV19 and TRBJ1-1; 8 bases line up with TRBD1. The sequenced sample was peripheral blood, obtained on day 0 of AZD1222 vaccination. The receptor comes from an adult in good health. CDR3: CASTPGTGTEAFF. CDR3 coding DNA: TGTGCCAGTACCCCGGGGACAGGCACTGAAGCTTTCTTT.